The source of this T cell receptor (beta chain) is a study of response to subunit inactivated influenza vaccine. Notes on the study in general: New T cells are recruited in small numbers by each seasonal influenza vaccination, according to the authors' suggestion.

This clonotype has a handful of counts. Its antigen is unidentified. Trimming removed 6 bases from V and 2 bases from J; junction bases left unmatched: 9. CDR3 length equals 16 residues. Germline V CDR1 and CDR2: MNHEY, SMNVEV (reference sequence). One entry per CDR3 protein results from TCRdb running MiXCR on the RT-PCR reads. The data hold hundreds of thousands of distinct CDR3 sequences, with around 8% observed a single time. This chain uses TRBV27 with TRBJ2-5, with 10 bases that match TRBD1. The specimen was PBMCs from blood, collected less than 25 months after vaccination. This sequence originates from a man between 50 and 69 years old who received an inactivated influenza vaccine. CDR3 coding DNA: TGTGCCAGCAGCCCGCTCCCGGGACAGGGGCAAGAGACCCAGTACTTC. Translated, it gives CASSPLPGQGQETQYF.